This passage covers 29 T cell receptor beta chains from one sample sequenced in a study of blood T cell repertoires in COVID-19. The assay was immunoSEQ multiplex PCR, and TCRdb's table has in-frame clones only and misses some. The table lists some 89,000 clones, almost 85% of them singletons, with approximately 1.2% in the top ten. Specimen: peripheral blood. The receptors here all came from a woman of 80 years or more with acute or convalescent COVID-19.

CDR3 sequence reads: CASVPAGPSNQPQHF. Written as DNA, the CDR3 is TGTGCCAGTGTTCCCGCAGGGCCAAGCAATCAGCCCCAGCATTTT. The chain combines TRBV19 with TRBJ1-5; possible D gene TRBD1, 5 bases. Germline V lookup: CDR1 LNHDA, CDR2 SQIVND (reference sequence). V was pared by 8 bases and J by 1 base, with 15 bases between. The CDR3 spans 15 residues.

This clone has just one count. The V and J genes are TRBV28 and TRBJ2-1; 9 nucleotides match TRBD1. The CDR3 has 15 residues. Trimming at V came to 4 bases and at J to 7 bases, leaving 8 bases not matched to a gene. Germline V gene sequence: CDR1 MDHEN, CDR2 SYDVKM. As DNA, the CDR3 is TGTGCCAGCAGTTCCACCGGGACAGGGTTGAATGAGCAGTTCTTC. This translates into CASSSTGTGLNEQFF.

The chain carries TRBV6-6 and TRBJ1-2, with TRBD1 matching over 9 bases. The CDR3 has 15 amino acids. Germline loops: CDR1 MNHNY, CDR2 SVGAGI (reference sequence). With V trimmed by 4 bases and J by 5 bases, 8 bases remained unmatched. As DNA, the CDR3 is TGTGCCAGCAGTTGGCCGGGACAGGGTGGATATGGCTACACCTTC. Translating it yields CASSWPGQGGYGYTF.

J is TRBJ2-3 and V is TRBV4-2; D is perhaps TRBD2 (6 bases). Trimming cost V 4 bases and J 1 base, with 12 bases left between them. Germline V CDR1 and CDR2: LGHNA, YNFKEQ. The CDR3 covers 15 residues. The CDR3: CASSRLADRTDTQYF. For the CDR3, the DNA is TGTGCCAGCAGCCGATTAGCGGACCGCACAGATACGCAGTATTTT.

This clone was seen more than once but under ten times. The rearrangement uses TRBV5-1 and TRBJ2-3, with 9 nucleotides matching TRBD1. Germline CDR1 is SGHRS and CDR2 is YFSETQ. This CDR3 region has 16 residues. V was pared by 4 bases and J by 5 bases, with 11 bases of the junction left unmatched. The CDR3 sequence is CASSALPGQGQDTQYF. The CDR3 DNA follows: TGCGCCAGCAGCGCCCTACCGGGACAGGGTCAAGATACGCAGTATTTT.

The table lists this clone with a few counts. V usage is TRBV13 and J usage is TRBJ1-6; a weak D match, TRBD1 (6 bases). CDR1 and CDR2 (germline): PRHDT, FYEKMQ (reference sequence). The CDR3 length is 16 residues. V gave up 2 bases and J gave up 0 bases, with 8 bases separating them. The CDR3 DNA reads TGTGCCAGCAGCTTAAAGGGGGACTCCTATAATTCACCCCTCCACTTT. Protein: CASSLKGDSYNSPLHF.

The DNA of the CDR3 is TGTGCCAGCGGGGAGGTTTCACCCCTCCACTTT. This encodes CASGEVSPLHF. The chain couples TRBV27 to TRBJ1-6, with no clear D. Germline lookup yields CDR1 MNHEY and CDR2 SMNVEV (reference sequence). V was cut by 8 bases and J by 9 bases, with 8 bases left in between. CDR3 length: 11 residues.

This sequence joins TRBV28 and TRBJ1-1, with 7 bases matching TRBD1. The CDR3 is 16 amino acids. Trimming removed 0 bases from V and 2 bases from J; junction bases left unmatched: 6. Looked up from germline, CDR1 is MDHEN and CDR2 is SYDVKM. CDR3 nucleotide sequence: TGTGCCAGCAGTTTATGGAGGGGGCTTTTTAACACTGAAGCTTTCTTT. This codes for CASSLWRGLFNTEAFF.

The chain couples TRBV5-1 to TRBJ2-6; maybe TRBD1 (5 bases). CDR1 is SGHRS, CDR2 YFSETQ, per germline. The CDR3 is made up of 15 amino acids. V lost 4 bases, J lost 4 bases, and 12 bases lay in between. CDR3 nucleotides: TGCGCCAGCAGCCTAGGACACCTGGGGGCCAACGTCCTGACTTTC. Translating it yields CASSLGHLGANVLTF.

The chain recombines TRBV5-1 with TRBJ1-6, with D possibly TRBD1 on 5 matching bases. Germline CDR1 is SGHRS and CDR2 is YFSETQ. The V end lost 4 bases, the J end lost 10 bases, and 18 bases lay between the germline ends. The CDR3 loop spans 15 amino acids. CDR3 residues: CASSTGLDDESPLHF. In DNA form, the CDR3 reads TGCGCCAGCAGCACGGGACTTGATGACGAGTCACCCCTCCACTTT.

The V call is TRBV18, the J call TRBJ1-4; D unresolved. The CDR3 covers 15 residues. Germline CDR1 and CDR2: KGHSH and LQKENI. Trimming left V 0 bases short and J 8 bases short, with 13 bases between. CDR3 region: CASSPPGVYLEKLFF. CDR3 coding DNA: TGTGCCAGCTCACCACCCGGGGTTTATCTGGAAAAACTGTTTTTT.

The CDR3 spells CASSQVSLAGAYEQYF. The CDR3 DNA reads TGTGCCAGCAGCCAAGTTTCCCTAGCGGGGGCTTACGAGCAGTACTTC. The rearrangement uses TRBV14 and TRBJ2-7, with 10 positions matching TRBD2. The germline CDR1 and CDR2 sequences are SGHDN and FVKESK. V gave up 1 base and J gave up 4 bases; unmatched junction bases: 7. The CDR3 runs 16 residues.

This clone has just one count. The gene calls are TRBV11-2 and TRBJ2-7; D remains unclear. This CDR3 is built from 14 residues. Trimming took off 0 bases at V and 0 bases at J, with 6 bases between the two ends. The germline CDR1 and CDR2 sequences are SGHAT and FQNNGV. CDR3 coding DNA: TGTGCCAGCAGCTTAGATCGAGGCTCCTACGAGCAGTACTTC. Translated: CASSLDRGSYEQYF. Full variable domain (missing parts from reference TRBV11-2 and TRBJ2-7): EAGVAQSPRYKIIEKRQSVAFWCNPISGHATLYWYQQILGQGPKLLIQFQNNGVVDDSQLPKDRFSAERLKGVDSTLKIQPAKLEDSAVYLCASSLDRGSYEQYFGPGTRLTVT.

J is TRBJ2-5 and V is TRBV19; 11 nucleotides align to TRBD1. The CDR3 is 13 residues long. The germline V gene encodes CDR1 LNHDA and CDR2 SQIVND (reference sequence). V shed 9 bases, J shed 5 bases, and the junction held 5 bases outside the gene matches. DNA for the CDR3: TGTGCCAGCCGGGACAGGGGGACCGAGACCCAGTACTTC. This codes for CASRDRGTETQYF. The complete variable domain, with remaining parts taken from reference TRBV19 and TRBJ2-5, reads DGGITQSPKYLFRKEGQNVTLSCEQNLNHDAMYWYRQDPGQGLRLIYYSQIVNDFQKGDIAEGYSVSREKKESFPLTVTSAQKNPTAFYLCASRDRGTETQYFGPGTRLLVL.

This clone was counted between two and nine times. The chain combines TRBV10-1 with TRBJ1-1; D might be TRBD1 (6 bases). CDR1 and CDR2 from the germline V gene are WNHNN and SYGVQD (reference sequence). This CDR3 region has 14 residues. Between the trimmed V and J ends, which lost 4 bases and 8 bases, there was a span of 17 bases. CDR3: CASSGVVDGTEAFF. CDR3 in DNA: TGCGCCAGCAGTGGGGTTGTTGACGGGACAGAAGCTTTCTTT.

Only a few counts were recorded for this clone. This sequence joins TRBV7-9 and TRBJ2-7; TRBD2 matches 8 bases. The CDR3 runs 13 residues. Per germline, CDR1 SEHNR and CDR2 FQNEAQ (reference sequence). The J segment lost 7 bases and the V segment lost 1 base, leaving 3 bases of the junction unmatched. The CDR3 sequence is CASSLGTSGEQYF. The CDR3 bases are TGTGCCAGCAGCTTAGGCACTAGCGGTGAGCAGTACTTC.

The V and J genes are TRBV5-1 and TRBJ2-4, with 10 nucleotides matching TRBD2. Germline-derived CDR1 and CDR2 are SGHRS and YFSETQ. This CDR3 region has 19 residues. Germline trimming cut 4 bases from V and 0 bases from J; bases unmatched to any gene: 13. CDR3 residues: CASSESSGRLQLAKNIQYF. In DNA, the CDR3 is TGCGCCAGCAGCGAGTCTAGCGGGAGATTGCAGTTAGCCAAAAACATTCAGTACTTC.

The chain employs TRBV5-4 and TRBJ2-7, with D possibly matching TRBD1 (7 bases). V lost 4 bases to trimming and J lost 4 bases, with 12 bases between them. This CDR3 is built from 13 residues. Germline loops: CDR1 SGHNT, CDR2 YYREEE (reference sequence). The CDR3: CASSATGRYEQYF. The CDR3 nucleotides are TGTGCCAGCAGCGCGACAGGGAGGTACGAGCAGTACTTC.

The J gene is TRBJ2-5, the V gene TRBV7-3, with TRBD1 matching over 7 bases. The V gene end was trimmed by 6 bases and the J gene end by 2 bases; junction bases not matched to a gene: 9. CDR1 and CDR2 from the germline V gene are SGHTA and FQGTGA. This CDR3 has 15 amino acids. Here the CDR3 reads CASSFTGDRQETQYF. Written as DNA, the CDR3 is TGTGCCAGCAGTTTTACAGGGGATAGACAAGAGACCCAGTACTTC.

Concerning this clone itself: At one of its ends the junction is not consistent with the germline gene, which may arise from a read error. The chain is built from TRBV6-5 and TRBJ1-2; 10 bases map to TRBD1. The CDR3 spans 16 residues. Germline V gives CDR1 MNHEY, CDR2 SVGAGI. The CDR3 DNA reads as TGTGCCAGCAGCTACTTGACAGGGGGCCGCGACTATGGCTACACCTTC. It translates to CASSYLTGGRDYGYTF.

This clone was seen only a few times. The chain employs TRBV14 and TRBJ1-1, with D perhaps TRBD1 (6 bases). From germline, CDR1 is SGHDN and CDR2 FVKESK. The CDR3 contains 17 residues. Trimming left V 4 bases short and J 0 bases short, with 18 bases between. The CDR3 coding sequence is TGTGCCAGCAGCCTATTAGACAGGCTCCCCATGAACACTGAAGCTTTCTTT. Protein: CASSLLDRLPMNTEAFF.

CDR3 sequence reads: CASSYTGGPADTQYF. DNA for the CDR3: TGTGCCAGCAGTTATACCGGGGGGCCTGCAGATACGCAGTATTTT. This chain joins TRBV6-5 and TRBJ2-3; tentatively, D is TRBD2 (7 bases). Trimming took off 3 bases at V and 4 bases at J, with 14 bases between the two ends. The CDR3 is made up of 15 amino acids. Germline CDR1 MNHEY, CDR2 SVGAGI.

V and J are TRBV5-1 and TRBJ2-3; the match to TRBD2 covers 10 bases. Germline trimming cut 2 bases from V and 6 bases from J; bases unmatched to any gene: 15. The germline V gene encodes CDR1 SGHRS and CDR2 YFSETQ. The CDR3 length is 18 residues. CDR3 sequence: CASSFGLAGVGYRDTQYF. The DNA for the CDR3 is TGCGCCAGCAGCTTCGGTCTAGCGGGAGTCGGTTATAGGGATACGCAGTATTTT.

The CDR3 bases are TGTGCAAGTCGCTTTAAAAACCCCCCGGGACACCCCTACAATGAGCAGTTCTTC. Translated, it gives CASRFKNPPGHPYNEQFF. This sequence joins TRBV12-2 and TRBJ2-1; whether TRBD1, the table's D call, matches the DNA was not checked. TRBV12-2 is annotated as a pseudogene. This CDR3 region has 18 residues.

As regards this clone: Sequence at one end of the junction differs from germline and may be a read error. This chain uses TRBV4-2 with TRBJ2-1, with 10 nucleotides matching TRBD2. Germline V CDR1 and CDR2: LGHNA, YNFKEQ. CDR3 length equals 16 residues. The CDR3 spells CASRQAGGSSYNEQFF. CDR3 bases: TGTGCCAGCAGACAAGCGGGAGGGAGCTCCTACAATGAGCAGTTCTTC.

The V gene is TRBV9, the J gene TRBJ2-2; 11 bases agree with TRBD2. Germline lookup yields CDR1 SGDLS and CDR2 YYNGEE. Unmatched junction bases numbered 6, after V lost 0 bases and J lost 5 bases. The CDR3 has 17 residues. The CDR3 DNA reads TGTGCCAGCAGCGTAGCTACTAGCGGGAGAGGGACCGGGGAGCTGTTTTTT. This sequence encodes CASSVATSGRGTGELFF.

The V call is TRBV27, the J call TRBJ2-3, with a weak D call TRBD1 (6 bases). This CDR3 contains 17 residues. V was shortened by 3 bases and J by 0 bases, with 16 bases between the two germline ends. CDR1 and CDR2 (germline): MNHEY, SMNVEV (reference sequence). The CDR3 is CASSFSRQVGSTDTQYF. DNA for the CDR3: TGTGCCAGCAGTTTTTCCCGACAGGTCGGTAGCACAGATACGCAGTATTTT.

The chain has TRBV9 and TRBJ2-2; TRBD2 might be the D (5 bases). CDR1 SGDLS and CDR2 YYNGEE come from the germline V gene. The CDR3 runs to 15 residues. The V and J ends lost 0 bases and 8 bases respectively, with 14 bases between them. CDR3 in amino acids: CASSVGPVATGELFF. CDR3 nucleotides: TGTGCCAGCAGCGTAGGGCCCGTAGCGACGGGGGAGCTGTTTTTT.

The chain couples TRBV7-2 to TRBJ2-1; D ambiguous. This CDR3 is 14 amino acids long. Trimming pared 0 bases from V and 7 bases from J, leaving 10 bases between. Germline V gives CDR1 SGHTA, CDR2 FQGNSA. The CDR3 protein is CASSLARESNEQFF. CDR3 DNA: TGTGCCAGCAGCTTAGCGCGAGAATCAAATGAGCAGTTCTTC.